Listed here is a single T cell receptor beta chain. Its antigen remains unidentified. This specimen belongs to a study of blood T cells in healthy people across ages. Study-wide results and caveats: Long-lived and aged donors differed, with more naive CD4+ cells and higher diversity in the long-lived.

V was trimmed by 1 base and J by 5 bases, leaving 9 bases between them. The CDR3 contains 13 residues. Germline lookup yields CDR1 SGHRS and CDR2 YFSETQ. A second PCR, run for roughly 7 to 12 cycles, used a sample-barcoded 5' primer plus a J-beta primer mix. Each CDR3 protein is one row after TCRdb ran MiXCR on the 5' RACE reads. The sample has approximately 800,000 distinct CDR3 sequences; roughly 24% are singletons. These data were likewise used in another study, on T cells of mothers and their children.

The material sequenced was blood. This sequence joins TRBV5-1 and TRBJ2-5, with D uncertain. The TCR was taken from a boy between 5 and 17 years old in good health. The CDR3 DNA sequence: TGCGCCAGCAGCTTGATCTTTAGGGAGACCCAGTACTTC. As protein: CASSLIFRETQYF.